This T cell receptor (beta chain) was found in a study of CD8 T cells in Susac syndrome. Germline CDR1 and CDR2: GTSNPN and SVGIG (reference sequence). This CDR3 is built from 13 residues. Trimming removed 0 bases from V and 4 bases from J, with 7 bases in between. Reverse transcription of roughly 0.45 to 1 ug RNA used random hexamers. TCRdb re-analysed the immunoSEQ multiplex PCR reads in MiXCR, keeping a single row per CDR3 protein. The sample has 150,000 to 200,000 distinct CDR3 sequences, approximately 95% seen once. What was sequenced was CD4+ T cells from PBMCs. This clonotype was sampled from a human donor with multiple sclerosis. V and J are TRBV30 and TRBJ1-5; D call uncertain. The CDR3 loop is CAWSVLLNQPQHF. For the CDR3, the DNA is TGTGCCTGGAGTGTACTTCTAAATCAGCCCCAGCATTTT.